This T cell receptor beta chain was obtained from a study of blood T cell repertoires in COVID-19. CDR3 length: 13 amino acids. V lost 6 bases to trimming and J lost 6 bases, with 15 bases between them. CDR1 is SQVTM and CDR2 is ANQGSEA in the germline V gene. Cohort 3 donors counted as recovered after two negative PCRs, clearance, or resolved symptoms. Sequencing was performed with immunoSEQ multiplex PCR; in TCRdb, only in-frame clones are kept and a portion is missing. The data show about 260,000 clones, with about 87% seen just once and 3% held by the top ten. The sequenced sample consisted of PBMCs or T cells enriched from blood (not recorded which). The chain recombines TRBV29-1 with TRBJ2-1; D might be TRBD1 (6 bases). The receptor's source is a woman aged 50 to 65 who had recovered from COVID-19. As DNA, the CDR3 is TGCAGCGTAGCCCAGGGCAGGGGCAATGAGCAGTTCTTC. It specifies CSVAQGRGNEQFF.